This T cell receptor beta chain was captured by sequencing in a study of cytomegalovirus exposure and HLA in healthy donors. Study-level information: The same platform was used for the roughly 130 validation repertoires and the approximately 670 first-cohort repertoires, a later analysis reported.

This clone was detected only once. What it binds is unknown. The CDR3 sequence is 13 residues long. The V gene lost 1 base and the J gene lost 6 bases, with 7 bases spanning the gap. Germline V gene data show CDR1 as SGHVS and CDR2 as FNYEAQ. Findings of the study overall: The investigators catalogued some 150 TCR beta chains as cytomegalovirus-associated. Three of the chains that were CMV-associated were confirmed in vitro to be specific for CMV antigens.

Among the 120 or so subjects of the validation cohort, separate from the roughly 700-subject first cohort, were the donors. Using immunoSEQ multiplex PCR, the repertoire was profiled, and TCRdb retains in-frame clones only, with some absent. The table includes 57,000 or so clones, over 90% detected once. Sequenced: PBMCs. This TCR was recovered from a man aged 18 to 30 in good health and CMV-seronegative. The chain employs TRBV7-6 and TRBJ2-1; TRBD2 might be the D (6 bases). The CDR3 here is CASSLVGGNEQFF. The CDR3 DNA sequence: TGTGCCAGCAGCTTAGTCGGGGGCAATGAGCAGTTCTTC.